This TCR beta chain appears in the sequencing data of a study of low-dose radiotherapy and immunotherapy resistance in tumors. This clonotype was seen repeatedly, ten times or more. V was clipped by 3 bases and J by 2 bases; unmatched bases: 13. Germline CDR1 is KGHSH and CDR2 is LQKENI. CDR3 length equals 17 residues. Regarding time point: after trial treatment. Treatment specified: LDRT plus nivolumab, ipilimumab, low-dose cyclophosphamide and aspirin (RACIN trial). TRAV and TRBV primers primed cDNA for both TCRalpha and TCRbeta. TCRs were put through around 20 PCR cycles of amplification with Phusion. A constant-region primer and the V-primer adapter served as the primer pair. TCRdb reprocessed the reads with MiXCR, giving one entry per CDR3 protein. The sample carries about 58,000 distinct CDR3 sequences, about a quarter recorded once.

The starting material was PBMCs, obtained after low-dose radiotherapy plus immunotherapy. The source is a male donor with prostate cancer. The chain carries TRBV18 and TRBJ2-7; 7 positions match TRBD1. CDR3 in amino acids: CASSPGDRSKGTYEQYF. The CDR3 nucleotides read TGTGCCAGCTCACCCGGGGACAGATCGAAGGGTACCTACGAGCAGTACTTC.